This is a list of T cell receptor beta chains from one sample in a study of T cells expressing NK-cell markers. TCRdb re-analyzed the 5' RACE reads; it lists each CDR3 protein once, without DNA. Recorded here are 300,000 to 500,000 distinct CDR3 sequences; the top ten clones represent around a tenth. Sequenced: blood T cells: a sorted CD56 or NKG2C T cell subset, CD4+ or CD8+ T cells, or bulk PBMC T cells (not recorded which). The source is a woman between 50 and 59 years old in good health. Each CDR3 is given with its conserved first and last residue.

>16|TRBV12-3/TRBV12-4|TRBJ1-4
CASSPLGRSFNEKLFF
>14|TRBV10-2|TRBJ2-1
CASKLAGGPNEQFF
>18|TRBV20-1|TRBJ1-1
CSARDPRRLWGSNTEAFF
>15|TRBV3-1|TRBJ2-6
CASGVEGSGANVLTF
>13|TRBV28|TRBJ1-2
CASSTLFGYGYTF
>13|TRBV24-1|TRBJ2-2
CATSDAGWRELFF
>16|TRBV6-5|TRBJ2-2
CASSYSGATDTGELFF
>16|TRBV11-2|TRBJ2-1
CASSFSGGLVYNEQFF
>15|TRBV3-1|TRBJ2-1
CASSQGWQIYNEQFF
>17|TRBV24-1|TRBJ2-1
CATSDWPGAGAINEQFF
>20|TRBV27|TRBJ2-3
CASSSWPGLALASSTDTQYF
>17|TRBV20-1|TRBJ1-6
CSARDLLSGQGDSPLHF
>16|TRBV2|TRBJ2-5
CASSEVGLVGRETQYF
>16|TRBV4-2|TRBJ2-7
CASSQETSGSLDEQYF
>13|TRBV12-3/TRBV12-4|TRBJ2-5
CASSPDEEETQYF
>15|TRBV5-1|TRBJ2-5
CASSLEGSGLETQYF
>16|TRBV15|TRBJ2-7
CATSRGIGGGPKEQYF
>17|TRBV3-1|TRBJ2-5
CASSQDLGGRASETQYF
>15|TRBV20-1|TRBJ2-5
CSAPGLAGQKETQYF
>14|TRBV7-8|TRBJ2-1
CASSLAQLDNEQFF
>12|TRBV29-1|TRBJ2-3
CSVPRGRDTQYF
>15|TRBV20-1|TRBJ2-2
CSAQGSLANTGELFF
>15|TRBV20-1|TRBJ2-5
CSARLPGPVGETQYF
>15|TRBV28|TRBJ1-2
CASSLLEGAGYGYTF
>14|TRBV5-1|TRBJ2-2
CASSLVADTGELFF
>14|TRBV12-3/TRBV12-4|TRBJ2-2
CASTPPEGPGELFF
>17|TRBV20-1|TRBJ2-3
CSAMGLAGVGSTDTQYF
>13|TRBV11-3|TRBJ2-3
CASRQDSTDTQYF
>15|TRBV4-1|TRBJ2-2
CASSQDGPGAGELFF